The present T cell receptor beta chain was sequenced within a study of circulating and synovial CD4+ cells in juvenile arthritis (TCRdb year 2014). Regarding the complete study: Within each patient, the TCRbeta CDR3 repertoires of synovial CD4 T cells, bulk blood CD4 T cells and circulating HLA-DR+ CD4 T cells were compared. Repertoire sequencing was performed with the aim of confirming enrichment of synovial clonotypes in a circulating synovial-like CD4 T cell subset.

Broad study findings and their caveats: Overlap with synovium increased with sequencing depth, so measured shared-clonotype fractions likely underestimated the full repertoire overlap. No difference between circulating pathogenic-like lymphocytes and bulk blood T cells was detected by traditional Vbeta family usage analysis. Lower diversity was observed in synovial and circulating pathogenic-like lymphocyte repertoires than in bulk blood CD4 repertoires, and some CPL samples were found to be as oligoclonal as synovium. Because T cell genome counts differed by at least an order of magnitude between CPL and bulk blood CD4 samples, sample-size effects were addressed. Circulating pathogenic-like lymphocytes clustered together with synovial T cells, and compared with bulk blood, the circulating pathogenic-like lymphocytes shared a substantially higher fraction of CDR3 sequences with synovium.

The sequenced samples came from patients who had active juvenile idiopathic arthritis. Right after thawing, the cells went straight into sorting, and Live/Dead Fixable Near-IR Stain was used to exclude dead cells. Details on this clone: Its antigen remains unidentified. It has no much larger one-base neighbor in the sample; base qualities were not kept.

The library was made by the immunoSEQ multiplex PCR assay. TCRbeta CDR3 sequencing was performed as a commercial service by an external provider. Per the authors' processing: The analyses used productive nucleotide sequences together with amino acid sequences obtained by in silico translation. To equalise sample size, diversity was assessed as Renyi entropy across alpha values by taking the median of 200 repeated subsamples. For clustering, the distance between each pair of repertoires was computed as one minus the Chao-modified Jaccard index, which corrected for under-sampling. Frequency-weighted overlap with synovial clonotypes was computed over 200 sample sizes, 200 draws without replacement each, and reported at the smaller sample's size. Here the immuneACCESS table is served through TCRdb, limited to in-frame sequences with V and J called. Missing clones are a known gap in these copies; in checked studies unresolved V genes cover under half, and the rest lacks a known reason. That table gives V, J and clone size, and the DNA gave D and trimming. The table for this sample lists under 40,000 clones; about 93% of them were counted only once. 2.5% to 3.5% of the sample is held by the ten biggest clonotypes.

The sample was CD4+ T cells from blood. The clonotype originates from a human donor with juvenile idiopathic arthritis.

The CDR3 region has the sequence CASSIRQGPDTQYF. The sequence in DNA is TGTGCCAGCAGCATACGACAGGGCCCAGATACGCAGTATTTT. Here the chain combines TRBV9 and TRBJ2-3; 7 bases in the middle match TRBD1. Counted from cysteine to phenylalanine, this CDR3 has 14 amino acids. Just CDR3 DNA is preserved here, 42 bases in frame from base 1. CDR1 and CDR2 are read off the germline V gene as SGDLS and YYNGEE. From V the trimming removes 4 bases and from J it removes 4 bases, while the gene matches leave 6 bases of the junction unaccounted for.